This entry features one T cell receptor (beta chain) sequence. This record belongs to a study of OX40 agonist ivuxolimab in advanced cancers. Study overall: As their treatment, patients were administered ivuxolimab, an agonistic anti-OX40 (CD134) antibody.

CDR1 and CDR2 (germline): SGHRS, YFSETQ. V lost 1 base and J 2 bases, leaving 9 bases between the germline ends. The CDR3 consists of 14 residues. Profiled with immunoSEQ multiplex PCR; TCRdb holds only in-frame clones, not every one. The sample carries some 110,000 clones, roughly 90% recorded once. The clonotype originates from an adult with an advanced solid tumor such as melanoma, head and neck, liver or kidney cancer. This rearrangement joins TRBV5-1 to TRBJ1-1; D not certain. The sample consisted of CD4+ or CD8+ T cells sorted from blood, taken in a trial of the OX40 agonist ivuxolimab. As DNA, the CDR3 is TGCGCCAGCAGCTTGCAGCCGACCAACACTGAAGCTTTCTTT. Translating it yields CASSLQPTNTEAFF.